This paragraph reports one TCR beta chain. Its target is not known. The entry originates in a study of cytomegalovirus exposure and HLA in healthy donors. Primers for the PCR totalled 60 Vbeta and 13 Jbeta. Here immunoSEQ multiplex PCR was the method, and the copy in TCRdb shows in-frame clones only, minus some. This sample has 200,000 or so clones; 70% to 85% occur once, and the top ten carry 1.7%. Study outcomes and limitations: HLA alleles showed associations with some 17,000 TCR beta sequences in a later analysis, at a 0.05 false discovery rate. Earlier analysis yielded a pattern in which most TCR beta V segments were productive about 87% or about 30% of the time.

The germline CDR1 and CDR2 sequences are MNHEY and SMNVEV (reference sequence). The germline V and J ends were trimmed by 7 bases and 15 bases, with 16 bases remaining between them. CDR3 length: 11 residues. This TCR was sampled from a man aged 45-60 years in good health and CMV-seronegative. This chain joins TRBV27 and TRBJ2-1; D perhaps matches TRBD2 (5 bases). The specimen was PBMCs. CDR3 protein: CASILGRTVFF. The CDR3 nucleotides are TGTGCCAGCATCCTAGGGAGAACGGTGTTCTTC.